This T cell receptor (beta chain) appears in the sequencing data of a study of patients and donors after allogeneic stem cell transplantation. Germline lookup yields CDR1 SGHRS and CDR2 YFSETQ. This CDR3 has 14 residues. With 2 bases removed from V and 8 bases from J, the gap between germline ends came to 14 bases. This clonotype was picked up one time. TCRdb re-analysed the RT-PCR reads in MiXCR, keeping a single row per CDR3 protein. This table has about 150,000 distinct CDR3 sequences, about 40% appearing once. Source material: blood, either unsorted or a sorted T cell fraction (not recorded which). The chain recombines TRBV5-1 with TRBJ2-1; possible D gene TRBD2, 7 bases. This sequence was found in a human donor who was either an allogeneic HSCT recipient or a stem cell or donor lymphocyte infusion donor (not recorded which). It is not recorded whose cells these are; they may come from a transplant donor. CDR3 DNA: TGCGCCAGCAGCTTAGGCGGGGGCACCCATGAGCAGTTCTTC. It codes for CASSLGGGTHEQFF.